This TCR beta chain was identified during a study of cytomegalovirus exposure and HLA in healthy donors. Overall study context: Around 89 million unique TCRs from HLA-typed donors made up an early data release.

The CDR3 consists of 14 residues. V was clipped by 6 bases and J by 4 bases; unmatched bases: 8. CDR1 and CDR2 from the germline V gene are SGHRS and YFSETQ. Use of 60 Vbeta and 13 Jbeta primers characterized the PCR. The method was immunoSEQ multiplex PCR; TCRdb's version includes in-frame clones alone and lacks a portion of them. The table shows 130,000 to 150,000 clones, with around 80% occurring only once. The J gene is TRBJ1-2, the V gene TRBV5-1, with 8 bases matching TRBD1. Material: PBMCs. The receptor was isolated from a woman aged 60-75 years in good health and CMV-seropositive. Written as DNA, the CDR3 is TGCGCCAGCAACTTTGGTACAGGGGGCTATGGCTACACCTTC. The encoded protein is CASNFGTGGYGYTF. Looking up the rest from reference TRBV5-1 and TRBJ1-2 gives the full variable domain: KAGVTQTPRYLIKTRGQQVTLSCSPISGHRSVSWYQQTPGQGLQFLFEYFSETQRNKGNFPGRFSGRQFSNSRSEMNVSTLELGDSALYLCASNFGTGGYGYTFGSGTRLTVV.